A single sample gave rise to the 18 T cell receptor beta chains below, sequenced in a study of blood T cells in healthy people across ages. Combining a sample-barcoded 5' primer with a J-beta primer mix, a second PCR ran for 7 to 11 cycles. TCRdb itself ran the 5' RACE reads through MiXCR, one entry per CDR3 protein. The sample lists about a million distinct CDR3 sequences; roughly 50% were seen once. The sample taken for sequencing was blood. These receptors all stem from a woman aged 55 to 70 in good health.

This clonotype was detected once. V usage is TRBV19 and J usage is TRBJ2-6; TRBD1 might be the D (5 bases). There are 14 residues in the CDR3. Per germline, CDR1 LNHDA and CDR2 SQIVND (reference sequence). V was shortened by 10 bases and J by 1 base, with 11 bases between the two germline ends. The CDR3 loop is CATEQVSGANVLTF. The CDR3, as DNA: TGTGCCACCGAACAGGTTTCTGGGGCCAACGTCCTGACTTTC.

CDR3 residues: CASSQQASGSSYEQYF. The CDR3 DNA reads as TGTGCCAGCAGCCAACAAGCTAGCGGCAGTTCCTACGAGCAGTACTTC. J is TRBJ2-7 and V is TRBV4-2, with 7 positions matching TRBD2. The V segment lost 2 bases and the J segment 1 base; nucleotides outside the gene matches: 8. In germline, CDR1 is LGHNA, CDR2 YNFKEQ. This CDR3 comprises 16 residues.

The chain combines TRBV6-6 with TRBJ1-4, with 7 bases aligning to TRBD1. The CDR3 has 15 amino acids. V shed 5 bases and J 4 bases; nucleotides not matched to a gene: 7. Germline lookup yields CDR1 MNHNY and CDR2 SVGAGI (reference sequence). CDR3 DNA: TGTGCCAGCAGTGCGGTACAGGGGTTTAATGAAAAACTGTTTTTT. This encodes CASSAVQGFNEKLFF.

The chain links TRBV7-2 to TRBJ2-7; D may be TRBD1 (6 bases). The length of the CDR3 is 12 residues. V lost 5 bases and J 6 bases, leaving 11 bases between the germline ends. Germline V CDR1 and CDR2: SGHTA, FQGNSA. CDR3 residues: CASSPGASEQYF. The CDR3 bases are TGTGCCAGCAGCCCAGGGGCATCCGAGCAGTACTTC.

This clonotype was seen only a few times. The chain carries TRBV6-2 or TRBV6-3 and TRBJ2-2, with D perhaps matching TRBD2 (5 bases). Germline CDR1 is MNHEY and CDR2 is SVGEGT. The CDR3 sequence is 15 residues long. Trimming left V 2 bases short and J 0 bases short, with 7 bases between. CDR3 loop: CASSYRGPNTGELFF. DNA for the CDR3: TGTGCCAGCAGTTACCGCGGGCCGAACACCGGGGAGCTGTTTTTT.

The CDR3 reads CSAGETKQPQHF. The DNA for the CDR3 is TGCAGCGCGGGAGAAACTAAGCAGCCCCAGCATTTT. V is TRBV29-1 and J is TRBJ1-5; D is undetermined. The V and J ends lost 7 bases and 7 bases respectively, with 14 bases between them. CDR3 length equals 12 residues. Per the germline V gene, CDR1 is SQVTM and CDR2 is ANQGSEA.

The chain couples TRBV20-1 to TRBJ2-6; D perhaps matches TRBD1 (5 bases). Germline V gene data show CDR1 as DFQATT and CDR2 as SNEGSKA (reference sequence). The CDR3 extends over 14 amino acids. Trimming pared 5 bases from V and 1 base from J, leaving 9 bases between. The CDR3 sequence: CSAPKGSGANVLTF. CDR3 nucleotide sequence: TGCAGTGCTCCTAAGGGGTCTGGGGCCAACGTCCTGACTTTC.

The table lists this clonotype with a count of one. CDR3 sequence (DNA): TGTGCCTGGACCAAAGCGAGGTCTAGCGTACTATCTGCCGAGCAGTACTTC. This translates into CAWTKARSSVLSAEQYF. J is TRBJ2-7 and V is TRBV30; perhaps TRBD2 as D (6 bases). Germline CDR1 and CDR2: GTSNPN and SVGIG (reference sequence). CDR3 length: 17 amino acids. With 4 bases removed from V and 6 bases from J, the gap between germline ends came to 28 bases. The entire variable domain, with the rest obtained from reference TRBV30 and TRBJ2-7, is as follows: SQTIHQWPATLVQPVGSPLSLECTVEGTSNPNLYWYRQAAGRGLQLLFYSVGIGQISSEVPQNLSASRPQDRQFILSSKKLLLSDSGFYLCAWTKARSSVLSAEQYFGPGTRLTVT.

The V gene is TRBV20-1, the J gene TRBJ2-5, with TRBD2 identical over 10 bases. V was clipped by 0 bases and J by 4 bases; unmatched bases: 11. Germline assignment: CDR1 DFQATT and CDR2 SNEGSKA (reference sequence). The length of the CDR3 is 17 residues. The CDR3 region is CSARDSSLAGLGETQYF. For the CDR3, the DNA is TGCAGTGCTAGAGATTCATCACTAGCGGGGCTGGGAGAGACCCAGTACTTC.

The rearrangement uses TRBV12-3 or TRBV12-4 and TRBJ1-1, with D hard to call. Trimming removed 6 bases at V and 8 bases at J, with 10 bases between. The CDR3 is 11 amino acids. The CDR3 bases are TGTGCCAGCAGCCGCCGAGCCGAAGCTTTCTTT. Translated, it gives CASSRRAEAFF.

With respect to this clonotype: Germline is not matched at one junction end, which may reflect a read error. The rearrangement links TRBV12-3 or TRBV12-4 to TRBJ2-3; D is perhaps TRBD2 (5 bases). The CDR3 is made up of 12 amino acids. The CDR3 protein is CASRLVKDAQYF. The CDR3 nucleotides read TGTGCCAGCAGACTAGTGAAAGATGCGCAGTATTTC.

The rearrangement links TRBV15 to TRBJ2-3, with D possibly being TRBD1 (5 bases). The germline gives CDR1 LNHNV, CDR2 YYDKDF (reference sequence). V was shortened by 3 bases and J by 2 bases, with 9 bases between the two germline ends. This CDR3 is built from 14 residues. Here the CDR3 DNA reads TGTGCCACCAGCAGCGACAGAATCACAGATACGCAGTATTTT. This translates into CATSSDRITDTQYF.

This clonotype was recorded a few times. For the CDR3, the DNA is TGTGCCAGCAGTTTATCGAACACTGAAGCTTTCTTT. Translating it yields CASSLSNTEAFF. The J gene is TRBJ1-1, the V gene TRBV12-3 or TRBV12-4; D is uncertain. This CDR3 comprises 12 residues. The V end was cut by 2 bases, the J end by 1 base, with 2 bases between.

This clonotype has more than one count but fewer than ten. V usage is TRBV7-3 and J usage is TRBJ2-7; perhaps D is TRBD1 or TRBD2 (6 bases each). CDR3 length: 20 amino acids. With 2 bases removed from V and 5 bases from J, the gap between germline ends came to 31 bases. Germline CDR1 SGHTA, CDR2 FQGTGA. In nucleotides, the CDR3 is TGTGCCAGCAGCTTACTAGGTCTGGGGGCACTCGGGAGCTCGGATAACGAGCAGTACTTC. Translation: CASSLLGLGALGSSDNEQYF.

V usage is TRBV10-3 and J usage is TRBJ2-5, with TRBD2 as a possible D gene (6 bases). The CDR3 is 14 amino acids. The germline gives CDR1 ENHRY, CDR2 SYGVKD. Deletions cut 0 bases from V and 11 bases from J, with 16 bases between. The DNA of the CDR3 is TGTGCCATCAGTGAGTCTCCGGGGGTAAGGGAGCAGTACTTC. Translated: CAISESPGVREQYF.

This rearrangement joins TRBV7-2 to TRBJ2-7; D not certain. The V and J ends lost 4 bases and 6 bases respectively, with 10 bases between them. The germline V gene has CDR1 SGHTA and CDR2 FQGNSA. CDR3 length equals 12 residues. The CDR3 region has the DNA TGTGCCAGCAGCTCCACCGGATTCGAGCAGTACTTC. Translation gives CASSSTGFEQYF.

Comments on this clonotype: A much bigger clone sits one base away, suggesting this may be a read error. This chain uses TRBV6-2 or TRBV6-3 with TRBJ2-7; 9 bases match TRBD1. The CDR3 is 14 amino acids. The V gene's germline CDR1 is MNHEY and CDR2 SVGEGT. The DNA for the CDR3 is TGTGTCAGCAGGTCCGGGACAGGGACCTACGAGCAGTACTTC. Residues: CVSRSGTGTYEQYF.

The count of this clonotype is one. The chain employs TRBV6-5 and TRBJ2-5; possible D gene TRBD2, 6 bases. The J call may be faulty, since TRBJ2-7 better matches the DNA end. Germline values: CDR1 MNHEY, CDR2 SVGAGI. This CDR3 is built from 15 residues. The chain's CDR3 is CASSYSLAGLNEQYF. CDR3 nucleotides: TGTGCCAGCAGTTACTCACTAGCCGGATTAAACGAGCAGTACTTC.